This T cell receptor (beta chain) was sequenced in a study of glioma-infiltrating T cells. Germline CDR1 and CDR2: MDHEN and SYDVKM. This CDR3 is built from 12 residues. Details on this clonotype: Its matching antigen is unknown. This sequence may be a read error, since a much larger clone differs from it by one base.

General study results and limits: Above-expected tissue-blood divergence occurred in all gliomas, most in low-grade ones. Only very few CDR3 sequences appeared in both tissue and blood.

Using RNA template, CDR3s of TCR alpha and beta were amplified with iRepertoire arm-PCR. One-step reverse transcription and amplification started from approximately 100-400 ng of tissue mRNA or PBMC total RNA. TCRdb called the multiplex PCR reads again in MiXCR, with one record for every CDR3 protein. The table lists roughly 200,000 distinct CDR3 sequences, approximately 40% of them singletons. Material: glioma tissue, nonneoplastic brain tissue, or PBMCs (not recorded which). V is TRBV28 and J is TRBJ1-5; no firm D call. This clonotype originated in a human donor with low-grade glioma or glioblastoma, undergoing nonglioma brain surgery, or in good health (not recorded which). This CDR3 is CASSMGAKPKHF. CDR3 sequence (DNA): TGTGCCAGTAGTATGGGTGCGAAGCCCAAGCATTTT. Filled out from reference TRBV28 and TRBJ1-5, the complete variable domain reads DVKVTQSSRYLVKRTGEKVFLECVQDMDHENMFWYRQDPGLGLRLIYFSYDVKMKEKGDIPEGYSVSREKKERFSLILESASTNQTSMYLCASSMGAKPKHFGDGTRLSIL.